This T cell receptor (beta chain) was captured in a study of cytomegalovirus exposure and HLA in healthy donors. Losses at the gene ends were 11 bases for V and 6 bases for J; bases not matched to a gene: 7. Germline V gene data show CDR1 as MNHNS and CDR2 as SASEGT. CDR3 length equals 14 residues. Concerning this clone itself: The antigen remains undetermined.

Study conclusions and caveats: Sequencing had likely introduced a cluster of highly shared sequence variants as an artifact. Some TCR beta chains (over 150 of them) were listed as cytomegalovirus-associated. Confirmation in vitro established that a few CMV-associated chains were specific for CMV antigens. Analysis was carried out at a later point, and it linked a missense DCLRE1C variant to TCR beta V- and J-gene trimming.

A multiplex PCR was run with 60 Vbeta primers and 13 Jbeta primers. Clones were read by immunoSEQ multiplex PCR, and TCRdb kept only the in-frame ones, dropping some. The ten top clones account for 0.74%, within a sample of nearly 200,000 clones. The source of this sequence is a boy between 10 and 17 years old in good health and CMV-seronegative. Sequencing was done on a sample of PBMCs. This sequence joins TRBV6-1 and TRBJ2-2; 12 positions match TRBD2. CDR3 region: CAGRLAGEAGELFF. The CDR3 DNA follows: TGTGCCGGTAGACTAGCGGGGGAGGCCGGGGAGCTGTTTTTT.